This T cell receptor (beta chain) was sequenced for a study of shared clonotypes between healthy human individuals (dated by TCRdb to 2020 to 2021). With regard to the full study: Two women and a few men aged 18 to 49 years were included in the cohort. Each donor's leukapheresis produced roughly between roughly 0.94 and 9.5 billion PBMCs. For each donor, three plates each were used for CD4 naive and CD4 memory, two plates were used for CD8 naive, and one plate was used for CD8 memory. Different laboratories and diverse techniques were used to prepare libraries and sequence TCR repertoires, to increase sequencing depth and limit assay-specific biases. Blood TCR repertoires of about five healthy adults were deeply sequenced to estimate repertoire size and the extent of clonotype sharing between individuals.

The donors were healthy, HIV-negative adults who had no recently reported acute infections or vaccinations. Every donor was a Caucasian adult living in Nashville, Tennessee, USA. CD4+ T cells were enriched by magnetic negative selection, after which naive cells were positively selected on CD45RA and the negative fraction was taken as the memory subset. After blood collection by leukapheresis, PBMCs were isolated using Ficoll-Histopaque density gradient centrifugation and then cryopreserved in the vapor phase of liquid nitrogen. Analytical flow cytometry was used to check the purity and quantity of every magnetically sorted T cell population. Genomic DNA was isolated from every sorted fraction and measured by UV absorbance on a Nanodrop 2000c. A remark on this clone: No cognate antigen has been identified for it. The sample holds no much larger clone one base away, and base qualities are not on file.

Summary of the overall study and its limitations: Higher generation probabilities were observed for clonotypes shared by all four sorted-subset donors than for non-shared clonotypes. Even with the large sequencing depth, rarefaction of the sorted-subset datasets indicated that sequencing was incomplete. Roughly 5% of naive CD4, 3.5% of naive CD8, approximately 2.2% of memory CD4, and 0.35% to 0.4% of memory CD8 clonotypes were shared across several donors. Sampling was restricted to blood, and TCR repertoires in tissues likely differ from the TCR repertoires found in blood. The genetic and exposure-history diversity represented was limited by the small number of donors. Naive subsets generally had larger estimated clonotype richness than memory subsets. Based on pairwise subsampling, the degree of clonotype sharing among donors was expected to be affected by sequencing depth.

Using the deep immunoSEQ assay, multiplex PCR amplified TCR CDR3 regions from genomic DNA. Extracted genomic DNA from each cell subset was spread evenly across all wells of several immunoSEQ 96-well plates, with each plate serving as a replicate. For sorted subsets, approximately 200 ng of genomic DNA, equivalent to roughly 33,000 T cell genomes, went into each replicate PCR. Purified libraries were measured with a Qubit 3.0 fluorometer, size-checked on a Bioanalyzer 2100, and measured again with the KAPA Library Quantification kit. Every immunoSEQ 96-well plate was sequenced on a dedicated single-read 150-cycle Illumina NextSeq 550 flow cell. In the original analysis: Because only junctional sequences without quality scores were contained in the immunoSEQ output, filtering matching that applied to full-length reads could not be performed. To assign V/J genes and CDR3, sequences were annotated against IMGT germline references using PyIR, a Python wrapper for IgBLAST v1.9. Reads were filtered out if the reads had weak V/J assignments (E-value above 1e-6), no CDR3, stop codons, out-of-frame junctions, or ambiguous translated residues. A V3J clonotype was defined by an identical inferred V gene, J gene, and CDR3 amino acid sequence. The percentage overlap between two repertoires was calculated by dividing the number of shared unique clonotypes by the size of the smaller repertoire. Richness of each repertoire was evaluated using RTK rarefaction, the Chao1 estimator, and Recon v2.1 estimates of unobserved clonotypes. Generation probabilities for all TCRbeta clonotypes obtained by the gDNA method from a handful of donors were computed using OLGA. Sourced from immuneACCESS, this table was stored by TCRdb with only in-frame sequences that have V and J called. A share of the clones is absent; for the studies checked, an unresolved V gene accounts for under half, and the remainder has no known explanation. That table is the source of V, J and clone size, and D and trimming were worked out from the DNA. In all, the sample holds millions of clones, and 85% to 95% of those were seen once. The ten largest clonotypes hold over 0.12% of the sample.

Source material: naive CD4+ T cells sorted from blood. What this sample's cell subset or site label stands for: CD45RA+ positively selected. The sequence was obtained from a man aged 18 to 29 in good health.

For the CDR3, the sequence is CASRRGASNEQFF. The DNA reads TGTGCCAGCAGGAGGGGGGCCAGCAATGAGCAGTTCTTC. This sequence uses TRBV7-2 and TRBJ2-1; the D gene cannot be resolved beyond TRBD1 or TRBD2, each matching 6 bases. The CDR3 numbers 13 residues from cysteine through phenylalanine. Only the CDR3 portion is preserved as DNA: 39 bases, with reading frame beginning at the first base. V drops 6 bases and J drops 6 bases, leaving 12 bases in between. Based on the germline V gene, the CDR1 and CDR2 sequences are SGHTA and FQGNSA.